Below, one TCR beta chain is given with its context. This clonotype is termed medium-sized (0.01 to 0.1%). No cognate antigen has been identified for it. Base qualities were left out, and no much larger clone turns up one base away. This entry is derived from a study of HIV-infected patients and healthy controls (dated by TCRdb to between 2013 and 2015). Describing the broader study: CD4 counts were modestly but significantly increased in about 85% of the 16 patients after three months of therapy, but they remained below normal ranges. Viral load became undetectable in about 65% of the 16 patients by the second bleed and in all patients after a further year of therapy. CD8 counts showed no consistent shift during early therapy, whereas the CD4:CD8 ratio rose slightly. The question the study tested was whether immune perturbation and reconstitution could be captured by deep TCR repertoire sequencing of small blood samples from HIV patients. Overall T-cell lymphocytopenia was not observed in the patients, and no significant difference from controls was found in total CDR3 counts per chain.

Since whole blood was used without any cell fractionation, the repertoire reflected all peripheral T cells in unsorted form. A roughly 2.7 ml sample of peripheral blood was drawn into Tempus tubes for RNA extraction. The study enrolled HIV-infected adults who had not yet received antiretroviral therapy and were about to begin treatment, and it processed the first sixteen eligible patients. Patients with febrile or AIDS-related illness, tumors, hepatitis B or C coinfection, immunomodulatory therapy, recent vaccination or treatment interruptions were excluded from enrollment. The TURBO-DNase kit was used to remove leftover genomic DNA, and GLOBINclear was used to deplete globin mRNA. Pretreatment blood was drawn from HIV-infected patients immediately prior to the initiation of antiretroviral therapy. V gives up 7 bases and J gives up 3 bases, and the segment between their germline ends measures 15 bases. CDR1 and CDR2 are read off the germline V gene (reference sequence) as SEHNR and FQNEAQ. Spanning cysteine to phenylalanine, the CDR3 consists of 14 amino acids. The only DNA kept is the CDR3, 42 bases in frame from the first base.

Using SuperScript III with primers targeting the alpha and beta constant regions, around 500 ng of RNA was reverse transcribed. Separate libraries for the alpha and beta chains were generated through chain-specific third strand synthesis that incorporated multiplexing indices. To avoid primer bias, the protocol used one single primer pair to amplify every rearrangement within a chain, and the protocol also attached molecular barcodes to each cDNA molecule. T4 RNA Ligase 1 joined purified cDNA to a 5' RACE adapter that carried a random hexamer and the SP2 sequencing primer site. Second strand synthesis was primed from the SP2 site with Phusion polymerase, using slow temperature ramps to favor optimal annealing. The 12-nucleotide barcode on each molecule comprised two random hexamer sequences, both introduced before amplification and concatenated. A short first PCR added P5 and P7 adapter elements plus a second index, followed by an approximately 23-cycle amplification PCR with P5s and P7 primers. A total of about 25 PCR cycles were applied to the libraries, which were quantified on a Qubit, sized on a Bioanalyzer, and diluted to about 3.8 nM. The normalized libraries were sequenced on an Illumina MiSeq using 2 x 250 paired-end kits. Reverse transcription reactions underwent purification over MinElute columns, with elution into roughly 10 ul Tris-Cl. Adapter ligations were incubated for 23 hours at 16 degrees C and subsequently purified with AMPure XP beads at a 1:1 ratio. Concerning the study's data processing: Demultiplexed FASTQ files were processed with a modified Decombinator by which V, J, insert and barcode information was output. Any sequence that shared a barcode yet differed from the dominant sequence was discarded as an error, and the number of original cDNA molecules was estimated by counting barcodes clustered at Levenshtein distance 3. The R packages ineq, vegan, igraph and RCytoscape were used for downstream analyses, with IMGT nomenclature and CDR3 definitions applied. V gene usage was calculated across distinct sequences, with every TCR tallied a single time to avoid skew from clonal expansion. Unique CDR3 amino acid sequences within a donor were connected in similarity networks whenever two sequences differed by a single Levenshtein edit. Published HIV-specific CDR3s (just under 95 alpha, 700 or so beta) and CMV-specific CDR3s (approximately 13 alpha, about 250 beta) were assembled and queried against the repertoires. Random subsampling to size-matched repertoires showed patients' decreased diversity was not caused by their lower sequence numbers. The raw public reads went through TCRdb reprocessing: fastp at Q25, MiXCR clone calling, in-frame beta chains kept. Rows are combined by CDR3 protein, so each entry shows the most common genes and DNA. These V and J calls derive from TCRdb rather than the authors' analysis. In all, the sample holds about 6,500 distinct CDR3 sequences, and 10% to 11% of those were seen once. The ten largest clonotypes hold 25% to 30% of the sample.

Overall study results and their limits: Only sixteen HIV-infected individuals were processed, which the authors considered a major limit on how widely the findings apply. Significantly higher mean Gini indices were seen in HIV-infected repertoires than in controls, possibly reflecting oligoclonality. Unequal numbers of distinct sequences between patients and controls complicated comparisons, and size-matching overweighted rare events from HIV-infected data. Alpha-chain CDR3s from MAIT cells appeared at high frequency in healthy controls but were severely depleted in HIV+ repertoires. Size-matched repertoire data did not replicate the apparent post-therapy recovery of the Gini index in HIV-infected patients. HIV-associated CDR3s exhibited a significant reduction in frequency during therapy, whereas CMV-associated CDR3s exhibited no significant change, although the majority increased in frequency. Compared with controls, HIV-infected patients showed significantly different mean usage of eight alpha and eight beta V genes. Healthy controls shared more CDR3s between individuals than HIV+ patients, by Jaccard index and by count of highly shared sequences. Compared with untreated HIV+ repertoires, healthy control repertoires had roughly threefold more distinct CDR3s and higher Shannon diversity. Pairing of alpha and beta chains was not determined in the samples. Donor HLA types were not determined in the study. The use of whole blood limited sequencing depth and precluded separation of the dynamics of distinct T-cell subpopulations. Slight age and sex profile differences between the study cohorts did not explain the observed diversity differences.

The chain employs TRBV7-9 and TRBJ1-1, with the D gene too uncertain to name. Sequencing used blood, obtained before antiretroviral therapy. This receptor was taken from an adult with HIV infection. The DNA sequence reads TGTGCCAGCAATCTCAAGGCCAGAGACACTGAAGCTTTCTTT. It is translated as CASNLKARDTEAFF.